This T cell receptor beta chain was captured in a study of neoadjuvant anti-PD-1 for oral cavity cancer. The repertoire was sequenced with immunoSEQ multiplex PCR; TCRdb's copy has only in-frame clones and lacks some. The data contain about 8,500 clones, around 75% of them singletons. Time point meaning: after neoadjuvant nivolumab, at surgical resection. Cohort: HPV-negative, locally advanced oral cavity squamous cell carcinoma patients. The clonotype comes from a person aged 35-79 years with oral cavity squamous cell carcinoma. The sequenced sample was PBMCs, obtained after nivolumab (anti-PD-1) treatment.

The DNA for the CDR3 is TGTGCCAGTAGAGACCAGAACACCGGGGAGCTGTTTTTT. Its protein product is CASRDQNTGELFF. This sequence joins TRBV19 and TRBJ2-2; D uncertain. Germline V CDR1 and CDR2: LNHDA, SQIVND (reference sequence). V was cut by 6 bases and J by 1 base, with 6 bases left in between. The CDR3 has 13 residues.